This TCR beta chain was captured in a study of T cell responses to AZD1222 COVID-19 vaccine. Study results and limitations: Spike-spanning, vaccine-associated CD4 TCRs were dominant at 160-218 and 743-854. There were mostly white British donors and more females than males, and clonal diversity was possibly underestimated. The study identified only five or six AZD1222 recipients as seropositive at baseline.

With regard to this clone: What it recognizes is unknown.

Whether given at about 4 or about 12 weeks, second doses were pooled. This table comes from immunoSEQ multiplex PCR, and its TCRdb copy is limited to in-frame clones, with some not included. This sample has over 90,000 clones, with around 90% found just once. Losses at the gene ends were 5 bases for V and 5 bases for J; bases not matched to a gene: 13. The CDR3 covers 16 residues. Germline loops: CDR1 KGHSH, CDR2 LQKENI. V gene TRBV18 combines with J gene TRBJ2-5, with 8 positions matching TRBD1. This receptor was obtained from an adult who received the AZD1222 COVID-19 vaccine. The source material was peripheral blood, sampled 28 days after the second AZD1222 dose. CDR3 sequence: CASSSARQGIVETQYF. The CDR3 nucleotides are TGTGCCAGCTCATCCGCCCGACAGGGGATTGTTGAGACCCAGTACTTC.